This TCR beta chain was sequenced during a study of cytomegalovirus exposure and HLA in healthy donors. Study-wide findings and caveats: Reports indicate that TCR beta sequences accurately predicted the HLA-A and HLA-B alleles of most subjects. The authors later linked a missense DCLRE1C variant to TCR beta V- and J-gene trimming.

As regards this clone: Its antigen is unknown.

V lost 0 bases, J lost 5 bases, and 15 bases lay in between. Germline V gene sequence: CDR1 SGHDT, CDR2 YYEEEE. The CDR3 has 17 residues. The PCR employed 60 Vbeta primers together with 13 Jbeta primers. Original processing notes: There were about 86 million unique TCR beta chains by a later count, and some 11 million of them were shared. Libraries were prepared by immunoSEQ multiplex PCR; TCRdb keeps only in-frame clonotypes and omits some of them. The DNA gave D and trimming, while V, J and clone size come from that table. Here the sample spans around 94,000 clones, about 77% being singletons. This TCR was sampled from a woman between 35 and 50 years old in good health and CMV-seronegative. The chain employs TRBV5-6 and TRBJ1-6; a weak D match, TRBD1 (6 bases). The specimen was PBMCs. This CDR3 is CASSLGPPGADNSPLHF. The CDR3 DNA reads TGTGCCAGCAGCTTGGGGCCCCCAGGGGCTGATAATTCACCCCTCCACTTT.